Shown below are 3 T cell receptor beta chains from a single sample sequenced in a study of prognosis after radiotherapy for stage I lung cancer. From genomic DNA, TCR beta CDR3 was amplified by two-round multiplex PCR. The use of primers specific to each TRBV and TRBJ gene characterized first-round PCR. TCRdb called the multiplex PCR reads again in MiXCR, with one record for every CDR3 protein. The sample lists some 38,000 distinct CDR3 sequences, approximately 25% occurring once. Material: PBMCs, obtained before or after stereotactic body radiation therapy (not recorded which). These receptors were obtained from a donor aged 50 or older with non-small cell lung cancer.

This clonotype occurred many times. The chain employs TRBV20-1 and TRBJ2-7; no clear D gene. Germline CDR1 and CDR2: DFQATT and SNEGSKA (reference sequence). The germline V and J ends were trimmed by 3 bases and 7 bases, with 13 bases remaining between them. The CDR3 runs 12 residues. The CDR3 nucleotides read TGCAGTGCTAGGATGTCTGCCTCGGAGCAGTACTTC. It translates to CSARMSASEQYF.

This clonotype was recorded at least ten times. The rearrangement uses TRBV20-1 and TRBJ2-5; 10 bases align to TRBD2. The CDR3 totals 14 residues. Germline lookup yields CDR1 DFQATT and CDR2 SNEGSKA (reference sequence). CDR3 protein: CKATSGILQETQYF. CDR3 nucleotides: TGCAAGGCTACTAGCGGGATACTCCAAGAGACCCAGTACTTC.

Points on this clonotype: A read error is the likely source, as a far larger clone sits one nucleotide away. The chain recombines TRBV7-9 with TRBJ1-2; TRBD1 is a possible D gene (6 bases). The CDR3 is 14 amino acids. Germline CDR1 and CDR2: SEHNR and FQNEAQ (reference sequence). Trimming cost V 5 bases and J 0 bases, with 10 bases left between them. DNA of the CDR3: TGTGCCAGCAGCCACAGGGTAACTAACTATGGCTACACCTTC. Translation gives CASSHRVTNYGYTF.